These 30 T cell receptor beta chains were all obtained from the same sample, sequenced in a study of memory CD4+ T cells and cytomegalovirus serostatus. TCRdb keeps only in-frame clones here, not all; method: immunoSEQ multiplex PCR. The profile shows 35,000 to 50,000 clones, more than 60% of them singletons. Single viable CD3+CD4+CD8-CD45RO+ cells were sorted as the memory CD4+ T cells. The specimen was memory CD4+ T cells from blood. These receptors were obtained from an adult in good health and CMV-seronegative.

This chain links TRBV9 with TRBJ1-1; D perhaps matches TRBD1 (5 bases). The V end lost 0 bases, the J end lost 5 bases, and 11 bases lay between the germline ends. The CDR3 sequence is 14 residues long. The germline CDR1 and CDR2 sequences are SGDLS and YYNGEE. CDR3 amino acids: CASSVGAEGTEAFF. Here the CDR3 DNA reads TGTGCCAGCAGCGTAGGGGCGGAGGGGACTGAAGCTTTCTTT.

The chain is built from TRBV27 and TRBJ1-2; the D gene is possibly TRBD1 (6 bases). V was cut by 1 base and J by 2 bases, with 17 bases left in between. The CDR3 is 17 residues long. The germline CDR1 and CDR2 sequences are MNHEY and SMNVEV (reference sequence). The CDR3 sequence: CASSLFPMGGPNYGYTF. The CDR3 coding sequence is TGTGCCAGCAGTTTATTTCCCATGGGGGGCCCCAACTATGGCTACACCTTC.

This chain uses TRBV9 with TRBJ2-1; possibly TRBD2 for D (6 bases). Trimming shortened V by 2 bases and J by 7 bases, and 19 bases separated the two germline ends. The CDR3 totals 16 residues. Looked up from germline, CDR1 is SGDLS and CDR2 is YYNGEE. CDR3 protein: CASSVGGLVAVNEQFF. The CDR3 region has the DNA TGTGCCAGCAGCGTGGGAGGCCTAGTAGCTGTGAATGAGCAGTTCTTC.

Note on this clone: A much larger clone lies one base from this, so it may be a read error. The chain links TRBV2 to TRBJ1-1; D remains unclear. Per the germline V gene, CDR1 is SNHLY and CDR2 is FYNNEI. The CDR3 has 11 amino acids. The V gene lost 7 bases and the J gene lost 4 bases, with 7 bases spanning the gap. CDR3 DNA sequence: TGTGCCAGCATCAGGAGCACTGAAGCTTTCTTT. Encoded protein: CASIRSTEAFF.

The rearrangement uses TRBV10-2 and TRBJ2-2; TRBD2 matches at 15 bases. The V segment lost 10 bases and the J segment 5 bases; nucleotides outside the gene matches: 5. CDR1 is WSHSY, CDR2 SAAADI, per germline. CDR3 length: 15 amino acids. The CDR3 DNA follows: TGCGCCACCCGGACTAGCGGGGGGGGGACCGGGGAGCTGTTTTTT. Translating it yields CATRTSGGGTGELFF.

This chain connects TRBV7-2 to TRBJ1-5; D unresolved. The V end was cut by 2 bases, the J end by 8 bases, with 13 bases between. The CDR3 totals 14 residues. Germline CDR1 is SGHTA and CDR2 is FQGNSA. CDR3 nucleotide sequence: TGTGCCAGCAGCTTATTCGATATGACGGAGCCCCAGCATTTT. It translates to CASSLFDMTEPQHF.

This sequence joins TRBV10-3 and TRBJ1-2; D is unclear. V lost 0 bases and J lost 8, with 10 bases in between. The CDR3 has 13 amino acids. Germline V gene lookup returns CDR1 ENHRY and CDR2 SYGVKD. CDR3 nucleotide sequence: TGTGCCATCAGTGAGTCCTCCCCGCAGGGCTACACCTTC. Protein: CAISESSPQGYTF.

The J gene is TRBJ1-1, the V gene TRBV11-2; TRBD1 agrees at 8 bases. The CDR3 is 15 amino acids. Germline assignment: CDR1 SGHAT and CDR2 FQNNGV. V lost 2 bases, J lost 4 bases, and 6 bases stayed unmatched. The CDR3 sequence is CASSLRQGAITEAFF. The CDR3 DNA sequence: TGTGCCAGCAGCTTAAGGCAGGGGGCGATCACTGAAGCTTTCTTT.

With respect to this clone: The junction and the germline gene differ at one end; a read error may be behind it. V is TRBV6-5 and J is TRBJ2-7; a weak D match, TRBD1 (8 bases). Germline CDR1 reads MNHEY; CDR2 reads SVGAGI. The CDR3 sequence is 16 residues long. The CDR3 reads CASTYQDREGSYEQYF. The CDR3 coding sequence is TGTGCCAGCACTTACCAGGACAGGGAGGGCTCCTACGAGCAGTACTTC.

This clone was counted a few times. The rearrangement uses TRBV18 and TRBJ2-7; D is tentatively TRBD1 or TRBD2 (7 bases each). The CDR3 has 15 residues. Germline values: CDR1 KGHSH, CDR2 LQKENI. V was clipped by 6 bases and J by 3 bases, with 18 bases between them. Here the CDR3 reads CASSPGQGGHYEQYF. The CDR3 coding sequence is TGTGCCAGCTCTCCGGGTCAGGGGGGGCACTACGAGCAGTACTTC.

This CDR3 is CASTGNTGELFF. Written as DNA, the CDR3 is TGTGCCAGCACGGGTAACACCGGGGAGCTGTTTTTT. This chain joins TRBV28 and TRBJ2-2, with D uncertain. CDR3 size: 12 residues. The V end lost 7 bases, the J end lost 2 bases, and 5 bases lay between the germline ends. Per the germline V gene, CDR1 is MDHEN and CDR2 is SYDVKM.

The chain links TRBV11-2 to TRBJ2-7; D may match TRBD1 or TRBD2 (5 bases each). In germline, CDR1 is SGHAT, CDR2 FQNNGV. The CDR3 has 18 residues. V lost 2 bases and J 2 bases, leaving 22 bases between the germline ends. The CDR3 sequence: CASSLLNRKRGEPYEQYF. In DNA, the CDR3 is TGTGCCAGCAGCTTACTGAATCGAAAGAGGGGCGAGCCCTACGAGCAGTACTTC.

CDR3 amino acids: CASSLDNFRGATEAFF. Written as DNA, the CDR3 is TGTGCCAGCAGCTTAGATAATTTCCGGGGCGCCACTGAAGCTTTCTTT. The chain joins TRBV7-9 to TRBJ1-1; D perhaps matches TRBD1 (5 bases). Trimming took 1 base from V and 4 from J, leaving 16 bases between them. Germline CDR1 is SEHNR and CDR2 is FQNEAQ (reference sequence). The CDR3 is 16 residues long.

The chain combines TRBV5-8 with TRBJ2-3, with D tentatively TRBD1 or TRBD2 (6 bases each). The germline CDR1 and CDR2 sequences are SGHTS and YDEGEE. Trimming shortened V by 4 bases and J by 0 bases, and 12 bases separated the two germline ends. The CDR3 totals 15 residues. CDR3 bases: TGTGCCAGCAGCCCTAGGGGGACTAGCACAGATACGCAGTATTTT. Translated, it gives CASSPRGTSTDTQYF.

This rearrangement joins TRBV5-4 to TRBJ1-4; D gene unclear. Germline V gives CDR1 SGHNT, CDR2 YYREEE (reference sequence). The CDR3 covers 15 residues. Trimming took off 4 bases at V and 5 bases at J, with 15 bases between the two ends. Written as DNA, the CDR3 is TGTGCCAGCAGCCGATCGGCAGGACCGAATGAAAAACTGTTTTTT. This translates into CASSRSAGPNEKLFF.

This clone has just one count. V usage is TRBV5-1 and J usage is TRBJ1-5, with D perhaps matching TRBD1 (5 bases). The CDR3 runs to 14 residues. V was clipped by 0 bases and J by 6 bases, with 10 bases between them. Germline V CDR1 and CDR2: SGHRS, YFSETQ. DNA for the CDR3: TGCGCCAGCAGCTTGGAGAGGGGAAGTCAGCCCCAGCATTTT. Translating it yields CASSLERGSQPQHF.

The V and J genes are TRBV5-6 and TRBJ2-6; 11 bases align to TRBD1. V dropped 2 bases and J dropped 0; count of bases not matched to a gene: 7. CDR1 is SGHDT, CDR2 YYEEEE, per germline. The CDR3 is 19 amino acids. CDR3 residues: CASSFRDRGFSSGANVLTF. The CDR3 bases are TGTGCCAGCAGCTTCCGGGACAGGGGGTTTAGCTCTGGGGCCAACGTCCTGACTTTC.

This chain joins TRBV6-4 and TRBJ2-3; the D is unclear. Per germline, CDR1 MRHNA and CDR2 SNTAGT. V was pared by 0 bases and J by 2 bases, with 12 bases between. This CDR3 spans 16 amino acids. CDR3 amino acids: CASSDSVSLNTDTQYF. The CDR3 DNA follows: TGTGCCAGCAGTGACTCGGTCAGCCTTAACACAGATACGCAGTATTTT.

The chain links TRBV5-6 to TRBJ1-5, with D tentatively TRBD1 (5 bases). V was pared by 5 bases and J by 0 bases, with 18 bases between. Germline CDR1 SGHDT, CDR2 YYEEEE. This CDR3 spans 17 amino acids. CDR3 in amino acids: CASSKERGKYSNQPQHF. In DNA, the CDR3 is TGTGCCAGCAGTAAGGAAAGGGGCAAATATAGCAATCAGCCCCAGCATTTT.

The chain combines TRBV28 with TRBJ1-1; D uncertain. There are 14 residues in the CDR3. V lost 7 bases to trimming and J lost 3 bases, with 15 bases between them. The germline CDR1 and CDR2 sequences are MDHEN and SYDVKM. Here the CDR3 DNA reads TGTGCCAGCACCCCGTTCGGGAGGGACACTGAAGCTTTCTTT. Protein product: CASTPFGRDTEAFF.

For the CDR3, the DNA is TGTGCCAGCTCCCCCTCTGGGCTAGCGGGCGGTGACCCCTACAATGAGCAGTTCTTC. Its translation is CASSPSGLAGGDPYNEQFF. The rearrangement links TRBV7-9 to TRBJ2-1; TRBD2 matches 8 bases. Germline values: CDR1 SEHNR, CDR2 FQNEAQ (reference sequence). V shed 8 bases, J shed 2 bases, and the junction held 20 bases outside the gene matches. The CDR3 totals 19 residues.

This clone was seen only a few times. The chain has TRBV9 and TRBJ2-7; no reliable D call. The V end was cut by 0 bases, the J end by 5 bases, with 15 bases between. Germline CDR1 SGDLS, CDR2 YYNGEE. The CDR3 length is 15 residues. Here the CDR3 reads CASSVGVGNIHEQYF. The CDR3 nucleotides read TGTGCCAGCAGCGTAGGGGTCGGAAACATCCACGAGCAGTACTTC.

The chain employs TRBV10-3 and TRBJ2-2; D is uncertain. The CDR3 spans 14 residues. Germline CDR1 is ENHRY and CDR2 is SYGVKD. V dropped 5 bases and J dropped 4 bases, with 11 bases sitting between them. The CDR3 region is CAISLRESTGELFF. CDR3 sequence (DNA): TGTGCCATCAGTCTTAGGGAAAGCACCGGGGAGCTGTTTTTT.

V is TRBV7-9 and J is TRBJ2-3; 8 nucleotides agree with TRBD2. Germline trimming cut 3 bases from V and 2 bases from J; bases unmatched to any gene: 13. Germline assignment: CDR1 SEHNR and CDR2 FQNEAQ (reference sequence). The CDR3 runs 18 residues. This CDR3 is CASSLGTGGARTTDTQYF. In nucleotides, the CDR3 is TGTGCCAGCAGCTTGGGGACCGGGGGGGCAAGGACCACAGATACGCAGTATTTT.

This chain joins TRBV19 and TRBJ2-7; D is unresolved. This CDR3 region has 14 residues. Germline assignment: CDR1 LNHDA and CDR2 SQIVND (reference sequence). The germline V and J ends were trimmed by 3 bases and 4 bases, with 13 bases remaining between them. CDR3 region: CASSIQVSGYEQYF. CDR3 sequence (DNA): TGTGCCAGTAGTATTCAGGTTTCCGGATACGAGCAGTACTTC.

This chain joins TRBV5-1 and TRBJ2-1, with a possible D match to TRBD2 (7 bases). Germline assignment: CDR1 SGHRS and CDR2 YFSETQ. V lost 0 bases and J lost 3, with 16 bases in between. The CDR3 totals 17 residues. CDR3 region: CASSLEVGGGDYNEQFF. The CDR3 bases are TGCGCCAGCAGCTTGGAAGTAGGGGGGGGAGACTACAATGAGCAGTTCTTC.

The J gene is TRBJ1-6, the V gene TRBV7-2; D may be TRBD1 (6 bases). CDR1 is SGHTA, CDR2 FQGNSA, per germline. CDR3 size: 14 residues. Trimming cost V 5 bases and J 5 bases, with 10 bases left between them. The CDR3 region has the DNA TGTGCCAGCAGCCCGCAGGGGCATAATTCACCCCTCCACTTT. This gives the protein CASSPQGHNSPLHF.

CDR3 DNA: TGTGCCAGCAGCGACTCCTTCGGGACAGGGGTGTTAGGAAACACCATATATTTT. Its translation: CASSDSFGTGVLGNTIYF. The chain employs TRBV9 and TRBJ1-3; 10 nucleotides align to TRBD1. This CDR3 has 18 residues. Germline V gene data show CDR1 as SGDLS and CDR2 as YYNGEE. The V gene end was trimmed by 3 bases and the J gene end by 4 bases; junction bases not matched to a gene: 13.

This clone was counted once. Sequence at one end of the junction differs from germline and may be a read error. CDR3 sequence reads: CASSLERGGAGYTF. The CDR3, as DNA: TGTGCCAGCAGCCTAGAGAGAGGGGGCGCAGGCTACACCTTC. The chain links TRBV11-2 to TRBJ1-2; 7 bases are a match to TRBD1. The germline gives CDR1 SGHAT, CDR2 FQNNGV. This CDR3 has 14 amino acids.

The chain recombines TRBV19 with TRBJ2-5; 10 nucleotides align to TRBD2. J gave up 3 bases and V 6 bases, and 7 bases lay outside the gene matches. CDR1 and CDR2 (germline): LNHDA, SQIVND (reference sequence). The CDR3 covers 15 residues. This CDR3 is CASSAGTSVEETQYF. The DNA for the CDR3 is TGTGCCAGTAGCGCCGGGACTAGCGTAGAAGAGACCCAGTACTTC. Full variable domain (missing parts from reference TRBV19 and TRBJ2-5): DGGITQSPKYLFRKEGQNVTLSCEQNLNHDAMYWYRQDPGQGLRLIYYSQIVNDFQKGDIAEGYSVSREKKESFPLTVTSAQKNPTAFYLCASSAGTSVEETQYFGPGTRLLVL.